This T cell receptor (beta chain) was obtained from a study of cytotoxic CD8 clonotypes in ibrutinib-treated CLL. The germline CDR1 and CDR2 sequences are MNHNY and SVGAGI (reference sequence). With V trimmed by 5 bases and J by 2 bases, 3 bases remained unmatched. The CDR3 totals 15 residues. Sequenced by immunoSEQ multiplex PCR; TCRdb stores in-frame clones only, minus some. The sample consists of roughly 250,000 clones, roughly 74% of them appearing once. Specimen: PBMCs, collected after 24 months of ibrutinib treatment. The receptor was isolated from a human donor with chronic lymphocytic leukemia. V is TRBV6-6 and J is TRBJ2-7, with 13 nucleotides matching TRBD2. Written as DNA, the CDR3 is TGTGCCAGCAGTCAACTAGCGGGAGGGACCTACGAGCAGTACTTC. As protein: CASSQLAGGTYEQYF.